Sequencing of this T cell receptor (beta chain) was carried out in a study of neoadjuvant anti-PD-1 for oral cavity cancer. Whole-study context: Around day 43, patients without progression received a fourth nivolumab dose before surgery.

The CDR3 has 15 residues. The V gene's germline CDR1 is SGDLS and CDR2 YYNGEE. After removal of 0 bases from V and 8 bases from J, the junction contained 7 bases not matched to a gene. TCRdb keeps only in-frame clones here, not all; method: immunoSEQ multiplex PCR. The sample has about 6,700 clones; approximately 75% are singletons. Regarding the study as a whole: Higher pretreatment blood Treg/Th17 ratios correlated with higher pretreatment blood and lower post-treatment tumor TCRbeta clonality.

These oral cavity squamous cell carcinomas were HPV-negative and locally advanced. No culture or expansion preceded analysis of these blood cells. This clone was detected only a few times. What it binds is not known. The sequence came from a person aged 35-79 years with oral cavity squamous cell carcinoma. The starting material was PBMCs, obtained before nivolumab (anti-PD-1) treatment. This chain connects TRBV9 to TRBJ2-1; TRBD2 agrees at 8 bases. The CDR3 nucleotides are TGTGCCAGCAGCGTAGGTAGCGGGACGGCCCATGAGCAGTTCTTC. Translated: CASSVGSGTAHEQFF.